Listed below are T cell receptor beta chains from one sample, sequenced in a study of blood T cell repertoires in COVID-19. Some clones are missing from TCRdb's copy, which holds only in-frame ones; the method was immunoSEQ multiplex PCR. This sample has some 200,000 clones, with roughly 76% found just once. Sequencing input: peripheral blood. The receptors come from an elderly woman with COVID-19, enrolled during active disease. The CDR3 runs from the conserved cysteine through the conserved F or W. The D gene is left open where the match is weak. Expanded clones are given a class, and other clones once, few, many or no size at all.

TRBV4-1	TRBJ1-4	NA	NA	CASSQEMSGLNEKLFF	TGCGCCAGCAGCCAAGAGATGTCAGGGCTTAATGAAAAACTGTTTTTT
TRBV5-1	TRBJ2-3	NA	TRBD2	CASSLGLSGSLTDTQYF	TGCGCCAGCAGCTTGGGGCTTAGCGGGAGCCTCACAGATACGCAGTATTTT
TRBV11-3	TRBJ1-1	NA	NA	CASSRLSRGSTEAFF	TGTGCCAGCAGCCGACTCAGCAGGGGAAGCACTGAAGCTTTCTTT
TRBV5-6	TRBJ1-3	NA	NA	CASSFYSSGNTIYF	TGTGCCAGCAGCTTTTACAGCTCTGGAAACACCATATATTTT
TRBV5-8	TRBJ2-1	NA	NA	CASSPMWEINYNEQFF	TGTGCCAGCAGCCCCATGTGGGAGATCAACTACAATGAGCAGTTCTTC
TRBV19	TRBJ1-1	few	NA	CASSWTENTEAFF	TGTGCCAGTAGTTGGACAGAAAACACTGAAGCTTTCTTT
TRBV3-1/TRBV3-2	TRBJ2-7	once	TRBD2	CASSQGIGLAVWQYF	TGTGCCAGCAGCCAAGGGATTGGACTAGCGGTTTGGCAGTACTTC
TRBV10-3	TRBJ2-2	NA	NA	CAISESSSAAGELFF	TGTGCCATCAGTGAGTCGTCTAGCGCGGCCGGGGAGCTGTTTTTT
TRBV6-1	TRBJ2-1	NA	TRBD2	CASSDLAGVGGEQFF	TGTGCCAGCAGTGACCTAGCGGGAGTGGGAGGGGAGCAGTTCTTC
TRBV11-2	TRBJ2-2	once	NA	CASSSKLTGELFF	TGTGCCAGCAGCTCTAAGTTGACCGGGGAGCTGTTTTTT
TRBV14	TRBJ1-1	NA	NA	CASSHTPGELTEAFF	TGTGCCAGCAGCCACACCCCGGGGGAGTTGACTGAAGCTTTCTTT
TRBV25-1	TRBJ2-7	NA	NA	CASSELGGVGLEQYF	TGTGCCAGCAGTGAATTGGGCGGGGTTGGCCTCGAGCAGTACTTC
TRBV9	TRBJ2-1	NA	NA	CASSSGLFSYNEQFF	TGTGCCAGCAGCTCAGGACTGTTCTCCTACAATGAGCAGTTCTTC
TRBV11-2	TRBJ2-2	NA	TRBD1	CASRRSSQGATGELFF	TGTGCCAGCAGGAGATCCTCACAGGGGGCGACCGGGGAGCTGTTTTTT
TRBV6-2/TRBV6-3	TRBJ1-4	NA	NA	CASSYAGATNEKLFF	TGTGCCAGCAGTTATGCGGGGGCAACTAATGAAAAACTGTTTTTT
TRBV11-3	TRBJ2-1	NA	NA	CASSFGSSSYNEQFF	TGTGCCAGCAGCTTCGGTAGTTCCTCCTACAATGAGCAGTTCTTC
TRBV29-1	TRBJ1-2	NA	TRBD1	CSANMGTEHNYGYTF	TGCAGCGCCAATATGGGGACAGAACACAACTATGGCTACACCTTC
TRBV7-9	TRBJ2-5	few	NA	CASSLFLGRYQETQYF	TGTGCCAGCAGCTTATTTCTAGGCCGATACCAAGAGACCCAGTACTTC
TRBV28	TRBJ2-7	NA	TRBD2	CASSFYRGRAYEQYF	TGTGCCAGCAGTTTTTATCGCGGGAGGGCCTACGAGCAGTACTTC
TRBV5-1	TRBJ2-1	few	NA	CASSLSVALNEQFF	TGCGCCAGCAGCTTATCGGTCGCGTTGAATGAGCAGTTCTTC
TRBV3-1/TRBV3-2	TRBJ1-1	few	NA	CASSQDRAGTEAFF	TGTGCCAGCAGCCAAGATAGGGCGGGGACTGAAGCTTTCTTT
TRBV23-1	TRBJ2-5	NA	TRBD1	CASSPMGQAKETQYF	TGCGCCAGCAGTCCCATGGGACAGGCAAAAGAGACCCAGTACTTC
TRBV18	TRBJ1-3	NA	NA	CASSPEISGNTIYF	TGTGCCAGCTCACCGGAGATCTCTGGAAACACCATATATTTT
TRBV9	TRBJ2-2	NA	NA	CASSTIQNTGELFF	TGTGCCAGCAGCACAATCCAGAACACCGGGGAGCTGTTTTTT
TRBV5-5	TRBJ2-7	few	NA	CASSADTDYEQYF	TGTGCCAGCAGCGCAGACACAGACTACGAGCAGTACTTC